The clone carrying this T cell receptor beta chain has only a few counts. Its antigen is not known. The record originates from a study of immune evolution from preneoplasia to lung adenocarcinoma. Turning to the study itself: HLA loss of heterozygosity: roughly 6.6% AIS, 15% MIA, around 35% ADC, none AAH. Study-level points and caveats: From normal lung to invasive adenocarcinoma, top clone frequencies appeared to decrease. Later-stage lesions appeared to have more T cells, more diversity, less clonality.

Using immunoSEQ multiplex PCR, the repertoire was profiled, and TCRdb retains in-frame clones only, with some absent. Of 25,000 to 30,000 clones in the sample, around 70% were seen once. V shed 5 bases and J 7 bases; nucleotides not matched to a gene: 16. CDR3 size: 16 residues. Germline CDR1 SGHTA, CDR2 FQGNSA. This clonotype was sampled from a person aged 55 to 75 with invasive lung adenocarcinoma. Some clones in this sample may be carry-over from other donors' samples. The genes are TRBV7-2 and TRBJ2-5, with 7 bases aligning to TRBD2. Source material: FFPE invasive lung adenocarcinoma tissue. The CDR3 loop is CASSPQGGISSGTQYF. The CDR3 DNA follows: TGTGCCAGCAGCCCCCAGGGAGGGATAAGTTCAGGGACCCAGTACTTC. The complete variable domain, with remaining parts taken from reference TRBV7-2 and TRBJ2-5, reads GAGVSQSPSNKVTEKGKDVELRCDPISGHTALYWYRQSLGQGLEFLIYFQGNSAPDKSGLPSDRFSAERTGGSVSTLTIQRTQQEDSAVYLCASSPQGGISSGTQYFGPGTRLLVL.